This TCR beta chain was sequenced during a study of blood T cell repertoires in COVID-19. Looking at the study overall: Acute and convalescent COVID-19 specimens originated in the United States, Italy and Spain. In each case, the material was cDNA or gDNA derived from T cells, B-cell-depleted T cells, or PBMCs.

The sample holds one count of this clone. V was pared by 7 bases and J by 4 bases, with 17 bases between. Per germline, CDR1 SGHRS and CDR2 YFSETQ. The CDR3 loop spans 14 amino acids. In the study's own analysis: Reference gene primer amplification in the assay estimated nucleated cell counts. Assay used: immunoSEQ multiplex PCR; TCRdb lists only in-frame clones, some missing. V and J calls and clone size are copied from that table; D and trimming were computed from the DNA. Among around 100,000 clones listed, roughly nine tenths were seen once. The specimen sequenced was peripheral blood. The clonotype was recovered from a man aged 50 to 60 with acute or convalescent COVID-19. The chain recombines TRBV5-1 with TRBJ1-1; D remains ambiguous. The CDR3 reads CASATGNAGTEAFF. The CDR3 DNA follows: TGCGCCAGCGCGACCGGGAACGCCGGCACTGAAGCTTTCTTT.